The 15 T cell receptor beta chains listed next were all sequenced from one sample in a study of CD8 T cells in Susac syndrome. Reverse transcription of 0.5 to 1 ug RNA was performed with random hexamers. Using its own MiXCR run on the immunoSEQ multiplex PCR reads, TCRdb lists one record per CDR3 protein. Here the sample spans fewer than 80,000 distinct CDR3 sequences, about 94% being singletons. The material sequenced was CD8+ T cells from PBMCs. These receptors were obtained from a human donor with multiple sclerosis.

Concerning this clonotype: A junction end diverges from the germline sequence, so it may reflect a read error. The chain joins TRBV27 to TRBJ2-7; 11 bases map to TRBD2. This CDR3 spans 17 amino acids. Germline V lookup: CDR1 MNHEY, CDR2 SMNVEV (reference sequence). The CDR3 DNA sequence: TGTGCCAGCAGCGACAAAGGAACTAGCGGGGGCACCTACGAACAGTACTTC. Amino acids: CASSDKGTSGGTYEQYF.

CDR3 amino acids: CASSGVNREPQHF. The DNA of the CDR3 is TGCGCCAGCTCTGGGGTAAATCGCGAGCCCCAGCATTTT. The chain combines TRBV23-1 with TRBJ1-5; no firm D call. TRBV23-1 is an open reading frame whose function is uncertain. V lost 8 bases and J 8 bases, leaving 16 bases between the germline ends. CDR3 length: 13 amino acids.

This clonotype was counted a single time. The rearrangement uses TRBV4-1 and TRBJ2-1; 12 positions match TRBD1. V dropped 6 bases and J dropped 8; count of bases not matched to a gene: 5. Germline V gives CDR1 MGHRA, CDR2 YSYEKL. This CDR3 comprises 14 residues. The CDR3 loop reads CASRGQGAFDEQFF. Here the CDR3 DNA reads TGCGCCAGCAGGGGACAGGGGGCCTTCGATGAGCAGTTCTTC.

The CDR3 sequence is CASSFNQPQHF. As DNA, the CDR3 is TGTGCCAGCAGTTTTAATCAGCCCCAGCATTTT. The chain combines TRBV28 with TRBJ1-5; D remains ambiguous. CDR1 and CDR2 (germline): MDHEN, SYDVKM. Deletions cut 3 bases from V and 4 bases from J, with 1 base between. The CDR3 contains 11 residues.

This chain uses TRBV28 with TRBJ2-7; D tentatively fits TRBD1 or TRBD2 (6 bases each). The V end was cut by 3 bases, the J end by 3 bases, with 18 bases between. The CDR3 spans 16 residues. Germline V gives CDR1 MDHEN, CDR2 SYDVKM. The CDR3: CASSLVYGGRLYEQYF. CDR3 sequence (DNA): TGTGCCAGCAGTTTGGTCTACGGGGGCCGACTCTACGAGCAGTACTTC.

The rearrangement joins TRBV27 to TRBJ1-5; D is undetermined. V lost 6 bases and J 5 bases, leaving 14 bases between the germline ends. From germline, CDR1 is MNHEY and CDR2 SMNVEV (reference sequence). CDR3 length equals 14 residues. CDR3 residues: CASSDRAPDQPQHF. CDR3 DNA sequence: TGTGCCAGCAGCGACCGGGCCCCGGATCAGCCCCAGCATTTT.

This clonotype was found once. The CDR3 here is CASSWITSAGEQFF. CDR3 sequence (DNA): TGCGCCAGCAGCTGGATAACTAGCGCCGGTGAGCAGTTCTTC. The chain uses TRBV5-1 and TRBJ2-1; 7 nucleotides align to TRBD2. Trimming cost V 3 bases and J 9 bases; bases outside gene matches: 9. CDR3 length equals 14 residues. Germline V lookup: CDR1 SGHRS, CDR2 YFSETQ.

V and J are TRBV6-2 or TRBV6-3 and TRBJ2-2, with a weak D call TRBD1 (5 bases). V lost 6 bases, J lost 6 bases, and 14 bases lay in between. The CDR3 totals 14 residues. CDR1 and CDR2 (germline): MNHEY, SVGEGT. This CDR3 is CASSPGLGAGELFF. DNA of the CDR3: TGTGCCAGCAGCCCGGGCCTAGGGGCCGGGGAGCTGTTTTTT.

The chain joins TRBV29-1 to TRBJ2-7; D assignment may be TRBD1 or TRBD2 (5 bases each). The CDR3 runs to 13 residues. Germline V gene data show CDR1 as SQVTM and CDR2 as ANQGSEA. Between the trimmed V and J ends, which lost 3 bases and 0 bases, there was a span of 9 bases. CDR3 sequence reads: CSVDLGTSYEQYF. The CDR3 DNA reads as TGCAGCGTTGACCTCGGGACCTCCTACGAGCAGTACTTC.

The rearrangement links TRBV9 to TRBJ1-1, with D possibly being TRBD1 (6 bases). Per the germline V gene, CDR1 is SGDLS and CDR2 is YYNGEE. Between the trimmed V and J ends, which lost 0 bases and 0 bases, there was a span of 9 bases. The CDR3 consists of 15 residues. The CDR3 coding sequence is TGTGCCAGCAGCGTAGGCCCAGGGGTGAACACTGAAGCTTTCTTT. Translating gives CASSVGPGVNTEAFF.

The genes are TRBV20-1 and TRBJ2-1; 7 nucleotides align to TRBD2. V was pared by 0 bases and J by 8 bases, with 13 bases of the junction left unmatched. The CDR3 sequence is 16 residues long. The V gene's germline CDR1 is DFQATT and CDR2 SNEGSKA (reference sequence). CDR3 nucleotide sequence: TGCAGTGCTAGAGATAGGGCTGGGAGGGCTGAGGATGAGCAGTTCTTC. Its protein is CSARDRAGRAEDEQFF.

The V and J genes are TRBV4-1 and TRBJ2-5; D remains unclear. Germline V gene data show CDR1 as MGHRA and CDR2 as YSYEKL. The V end was cut by 4 bases, the J end by 2 bases, with 11 bases between. This CDR3 is 14 amino acids long. The CDR3, as DNA: TGCGCCAGCAGCCCCCGCCCCTTACAAGAGACCCAGTACTTC. Protein product: CASSPRPLQETQYF.

This CDR3 reads CASSFSGRANEQFF. The DNA of the CDR3 is TGTGCCAGCAGTTTTAGCGGGAGGGCCAATGAGCAGTTCTTC. The J gene is TRBJ2-1, the V gene TRBV27; the match to TRBD2 covers 11 bases. Germline loops: CDR1 MNHEY, CDR2 SMNVEV (reference sequence). This CDR3 has 14 residues. V lost 3 bases to trimming and J lost 6 bases; unmatched junction nucleotides: 1.

This chain joins TRBV29-1 and TRBJ2-5; 7 nucleotides align to TRBD2. V was clipped by 8 bases and J by 4 bases; unmatched bases: 10. Germline V gives CDR1 SQVTM, CDR2 ANQGSEA. The length of the CDR3 is 13 residues. The CDR3 loop is CSPRGGEGETQYF. In DNA form, the CDR3 reads TGCAGCCCTCGCGGAGGGGAGGGAGAGACCCAGTACTTC.

The genes are TRBV9 and TRBJ2-7, with 7 positions matching TRBD2. V lost 0 bases and J lost 6; bases outside the gene matches: 12. The CDR3 contains 16 residues. Germline V gives CDR1 SGDLS, CDR2 YYNGEE. CDR3 in amino acids: CASSVGERGDLGEQYF. The CDR3 DNA reads as TGTGCCAGCAGCGTAGGGGAGCGGGGAGACCTAGGCGAGCAGTACTTC.